This record concerns one T cell receptor beta chain sequence. This CDR3 is 15 amino acids long. V was shortened by 5 bases and J by 6 bases, with 19 bases between the two germline ends. Germline CDR1 reads MDHEN; CDR2 reads SYDVKM. Only in-frame clones appear in the TCRdb table, and some are missing; sequencing was by immunoSEQ multiplex PCR. The table includes about 60,000 clones, approximately 88% detected once. This entry belongs to a study of control samples from healthy donors and cancer patients. This clonotype was sampled from a man between 45 and 60 years old in good health. V is TRBV28 and J is TRBJ1-2, with a tentative D call TRBD1 (5 bases). Sequencing was carried out using blood. CDR3 DNA: TGTGCCAGCAGTCCCCCTTGGGGAGGGACGGATGGCTACACCTTC. This gives the protein CASSPPWGGTDGYTF.